This TCR beta chain emerged from a study of cytomegalovirus exposure and HLA in healthy donors. Study findings and constraints: Overall, some 160 TCR beta chains were annotated as cytomegalovirus-associated. In vitro confirmation showed three CMV-associated chains to be CMV antigen specific. Most TCR sequences showed up rarely, but some public TCRs showed up in many donors. Data from an earlier analysis indicated that most TCR beta V segments were productive either about 87% or about 30% of the time.

Regarding this clone: The antigen remains undetermined.

The CDR3 is 15 residues long. The germline V and J ends were trimmed by 0 bases and 4 bases, with 13 bases remaining between them. Germline-derived CDR1 and CDR2 are LGHNA and YSLEER. The PCR made use of 60 Vbeta and 13 Jbeta primers. Profiling relied on immunoSEQ multiplex PCR, and the TCRdb table lists in-frame clones only, not all of them. Altogether 200,000 or so clones are present, around four fifths being singletons, with the ten largest covering around 2.8%. The chain uses TRBV4-3 and TRBJ2-7, with a possible D match to TRBD2 (6 bases). Material for sequencing was PBMCs. This clonotype originated in a woman in her forties or fifties in good health and CMV-seropositive. CDR3 residues: CASSQDTGVEYEQYF. CDR3 DNA: TGCGCCAGCAGCCAAGATACGGGGGTGGAGTACGAGCAGTACTTC.